This T cell receptor (beta chain) was identified in a study of CD8 T cells in Susac syndrome. TEMRA cells were FACS-enriched and CD8+ and CD4+ T cells negatively isolated. RNA in amounts of roughly 0.5 to 1 ug was reverse transcribed with random hexamers. TCRdb re-derived calls from the immunoSEQ multiplex PCR reads in MiXCR, one entry per CDR3 protein. The table has fewer than 65,000 distinct CDR3 sequences, more than 90% seen once; the top ten hold approximately 0.21%. Germline CDR1 and CDR2: MGHDK and SYGVNS. CDR3 size: 16 residues. V dropped 4 bases and J dropped 3; count of bases not matched to a gene: 10.

The source material was CD8+ T cells from PBMCs. The clonotype originates from a human donor in good health. The V and J genes are TRBV25-1 and TRBJ2-7; 9 positions match TRBD1. The CDR3 is CASSANWPGQGYEQYF. The DNA of the CDR3 is TGTGCCAGCAGTGCAAATTGGCCGGGACAGGGCTACGAGCAGTACTTC.